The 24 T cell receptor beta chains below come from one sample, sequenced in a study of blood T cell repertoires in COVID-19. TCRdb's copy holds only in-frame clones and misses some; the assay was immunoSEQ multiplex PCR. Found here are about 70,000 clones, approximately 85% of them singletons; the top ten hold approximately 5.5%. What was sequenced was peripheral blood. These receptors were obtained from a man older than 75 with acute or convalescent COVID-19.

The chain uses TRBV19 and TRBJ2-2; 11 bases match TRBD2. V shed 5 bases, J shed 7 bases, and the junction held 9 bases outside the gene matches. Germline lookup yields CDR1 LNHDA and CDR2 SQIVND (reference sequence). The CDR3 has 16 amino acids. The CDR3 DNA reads TGTGCCAGTAGTGTACTTAGCGGGAGGGCCATCGGGGAGCTGTTTTTT. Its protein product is CASSVLSGRAIGELFF. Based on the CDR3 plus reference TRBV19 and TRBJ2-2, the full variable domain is DGGITQSPKYLFRKEGQNVTLSCEQNLNHDAMYWYRQDPGQGLRLIYYSQIVNDFQKGDIAEGYSVSREKKESFPLTVTSAQKNPTAFYLCASSVLSGRAIGELFFGEGSRLTVL.

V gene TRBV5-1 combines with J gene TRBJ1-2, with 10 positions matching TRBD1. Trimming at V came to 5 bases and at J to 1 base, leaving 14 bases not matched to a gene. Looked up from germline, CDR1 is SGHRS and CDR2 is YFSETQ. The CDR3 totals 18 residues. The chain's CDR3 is CASRLGSDRGRGNYGYTF. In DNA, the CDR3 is TGCGCCAGCAGGTTAGGGTCCGACAGGGGGCGCGGTAACTATGGCTACACCTTC. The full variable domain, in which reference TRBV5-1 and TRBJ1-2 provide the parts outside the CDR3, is KAGVTQTPRYLIKTRGQQVTLSCSPISGHRSVSWYQQTPGQGLQFLFEYFSETQRNKGNFPGRFSGRQFSNSRSEMNVSTLELGDSALYLCASRLGSDRGRGNYGYTFGSGTRLTVV.

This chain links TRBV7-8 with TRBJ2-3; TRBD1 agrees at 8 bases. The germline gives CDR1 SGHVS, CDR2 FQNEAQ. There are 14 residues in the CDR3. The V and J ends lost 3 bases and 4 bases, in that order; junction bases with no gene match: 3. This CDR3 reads CASSFQGASDTQYF. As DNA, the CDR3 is TGTGCCAGCAGCTTCCAGGGGGCCTCAGATACGCAGTATTTT. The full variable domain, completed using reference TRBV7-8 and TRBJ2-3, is GAGVSQSPRYKVAKRGQDVALRCDPISGHVSLFWYQQALGQGPEFLTYFQNEAQLDKSGLPSDRFFAERPEGSVSTLKIQRTQQEDSAVYLCASSFQGASDTQYFGPGTRLTVL.

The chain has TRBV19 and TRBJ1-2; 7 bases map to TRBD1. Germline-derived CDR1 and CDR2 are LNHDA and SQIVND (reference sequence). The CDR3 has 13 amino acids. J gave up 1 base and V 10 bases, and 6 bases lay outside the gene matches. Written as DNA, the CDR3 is TGTGCCACCGGACAGGCAAATAACTATGGCTACACCTTC. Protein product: CATGQANNYGYTF.

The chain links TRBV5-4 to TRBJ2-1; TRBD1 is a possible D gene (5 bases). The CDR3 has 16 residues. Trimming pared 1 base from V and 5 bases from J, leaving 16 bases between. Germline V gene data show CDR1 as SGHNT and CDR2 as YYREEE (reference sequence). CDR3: CASSLQGPAAHNEQFF. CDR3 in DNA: TGTGCCAGCAGCTTGCAGGGCCCCGCGGCGCACAATGAGCAGTTCTTC.

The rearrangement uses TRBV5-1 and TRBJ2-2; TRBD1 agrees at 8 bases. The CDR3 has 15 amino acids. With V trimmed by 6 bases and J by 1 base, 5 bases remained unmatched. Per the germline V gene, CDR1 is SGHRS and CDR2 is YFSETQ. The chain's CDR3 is CASTPDRENTGELFF. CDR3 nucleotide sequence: TGCGCCAGCACCCCGGACAGGGAGAACACCGGGGAGCTGTTTTTT.

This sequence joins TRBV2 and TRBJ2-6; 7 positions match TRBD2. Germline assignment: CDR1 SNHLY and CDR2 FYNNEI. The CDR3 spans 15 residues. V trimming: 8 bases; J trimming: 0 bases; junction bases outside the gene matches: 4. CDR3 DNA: TGTGCCAGCGGGGGGGTTACCTCTGGGGCCAACGTCCTGACTTTC. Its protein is CASGGVTSGANVLTF.

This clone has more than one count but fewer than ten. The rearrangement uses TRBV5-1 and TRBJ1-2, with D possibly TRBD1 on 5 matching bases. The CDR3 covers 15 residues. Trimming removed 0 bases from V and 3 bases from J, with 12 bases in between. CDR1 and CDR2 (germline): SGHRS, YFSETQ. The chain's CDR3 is CASSLGAGPDYGYTF. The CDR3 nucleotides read TGCGCCAGCAGCTTGGGTGCAGGGCCGGACTATGGCTACACCTTC.

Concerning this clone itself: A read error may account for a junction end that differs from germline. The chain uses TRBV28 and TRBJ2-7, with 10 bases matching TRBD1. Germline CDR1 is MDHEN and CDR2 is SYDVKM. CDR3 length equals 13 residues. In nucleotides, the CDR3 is TGTGCCAGCAGTTTTCCCGGGACAGGGGTCATTCTCTTC. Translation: CASSFPGTGVILF.

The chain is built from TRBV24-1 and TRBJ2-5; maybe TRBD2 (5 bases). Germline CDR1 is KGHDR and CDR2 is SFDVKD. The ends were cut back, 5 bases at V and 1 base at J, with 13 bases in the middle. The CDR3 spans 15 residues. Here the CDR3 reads CATSGSRGFQETQYF. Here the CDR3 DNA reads TGTGCCACCAGTGGTTCACGGGGATTCCAAGAGACCCAGTACTTC.

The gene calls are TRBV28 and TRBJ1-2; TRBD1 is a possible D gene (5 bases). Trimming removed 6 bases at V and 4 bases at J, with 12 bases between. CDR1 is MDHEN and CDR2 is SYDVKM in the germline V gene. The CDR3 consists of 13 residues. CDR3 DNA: TGTGCCAGCAGCCCCCCCAGGGCCTATGGCTACACCTTC. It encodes CASSPPRAYGYTF.

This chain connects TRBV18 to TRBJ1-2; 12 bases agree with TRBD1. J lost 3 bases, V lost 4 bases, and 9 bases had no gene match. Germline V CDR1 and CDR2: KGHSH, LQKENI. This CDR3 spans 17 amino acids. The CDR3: CASSRSGQGAGDYGYTF. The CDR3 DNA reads TGTGCCAGCTCACGATCGGGACAGGGGGCAGGTGACTATGGCTACACCTTC. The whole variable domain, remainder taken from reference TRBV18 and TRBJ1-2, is NAGVMQNPRHLVRRRGQEARLRCSPMKGHSHVYWYRQLPEEGLKFMVYLQKENIIDESGMPKERFSAEFPKEGPSILRIQQVVRGDSAAYFCASSRSGQGAGDYGYTFGSGTRLTVV.

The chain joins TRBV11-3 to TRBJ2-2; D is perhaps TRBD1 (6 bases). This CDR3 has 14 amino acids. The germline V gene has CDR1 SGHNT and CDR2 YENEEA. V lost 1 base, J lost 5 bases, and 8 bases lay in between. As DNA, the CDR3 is TGTGCCAGCAGCTTAGGTACAGGGACCGGGGAGCTGTTTTTT. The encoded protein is CASSLGTGTGELFF.

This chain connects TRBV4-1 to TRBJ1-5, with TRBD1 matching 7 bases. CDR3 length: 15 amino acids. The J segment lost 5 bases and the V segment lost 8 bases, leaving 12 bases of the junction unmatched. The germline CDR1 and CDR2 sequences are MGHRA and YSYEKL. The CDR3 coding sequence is TGCGCCAGCCAACACACCGGGACAGATCATCAGCCCCAGCATTTT. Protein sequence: CASQHTGTDHQPQHF.

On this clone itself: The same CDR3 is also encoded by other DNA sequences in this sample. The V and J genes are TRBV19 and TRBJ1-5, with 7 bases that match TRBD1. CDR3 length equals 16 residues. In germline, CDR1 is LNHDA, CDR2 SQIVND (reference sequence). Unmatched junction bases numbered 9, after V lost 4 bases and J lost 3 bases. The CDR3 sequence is CASSTDRDSLNQPQHF. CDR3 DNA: TGTGCCAGTAGTACCGATAGGGACAGCCTCAATCAGCCCCAGCATTTT.

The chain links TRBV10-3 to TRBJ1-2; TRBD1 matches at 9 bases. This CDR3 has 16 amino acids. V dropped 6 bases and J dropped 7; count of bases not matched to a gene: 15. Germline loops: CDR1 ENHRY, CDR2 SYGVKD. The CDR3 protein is CAISEGQGPDGFGYTF. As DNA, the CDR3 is TGTGCCATCAGCGAGGGACAGGGACCTGATGGGTTTGGCTACACCTTC.

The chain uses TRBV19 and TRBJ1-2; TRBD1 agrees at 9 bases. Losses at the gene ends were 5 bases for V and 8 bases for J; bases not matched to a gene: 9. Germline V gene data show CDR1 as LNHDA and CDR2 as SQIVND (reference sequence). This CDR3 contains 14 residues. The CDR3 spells CASSPGQGFGGYTF. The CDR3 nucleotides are TGTGCCAGTAGTCCCGGACAGGGGTTCGGGGGCTACACCTTC.

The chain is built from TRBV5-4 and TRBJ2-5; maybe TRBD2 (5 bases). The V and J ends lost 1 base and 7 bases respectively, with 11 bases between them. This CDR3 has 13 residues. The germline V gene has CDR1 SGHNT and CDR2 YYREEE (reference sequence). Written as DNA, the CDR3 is TGTGCCAGCAGCTTGTACCGGGGAGCGACCCAGTACTTC. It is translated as CASSLYRGATQYF.

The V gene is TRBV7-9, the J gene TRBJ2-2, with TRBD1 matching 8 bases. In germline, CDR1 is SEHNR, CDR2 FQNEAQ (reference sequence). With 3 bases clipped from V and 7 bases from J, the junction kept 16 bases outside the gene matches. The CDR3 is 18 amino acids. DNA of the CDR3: TGTGCCAGCAGCTTTATGGTCCCCGGGACAGGACTCAGCGGGGAGCTGTTTTTT. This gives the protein CASSFMVPGTGLSGELFF.

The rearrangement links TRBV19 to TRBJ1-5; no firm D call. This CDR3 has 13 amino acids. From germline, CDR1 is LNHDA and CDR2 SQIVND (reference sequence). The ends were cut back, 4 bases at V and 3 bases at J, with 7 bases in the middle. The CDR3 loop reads CASSKADNQPQHF. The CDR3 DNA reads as TGTGCCAGTAGTAAGGCGGACAATCAGCCCCAGCATTTT. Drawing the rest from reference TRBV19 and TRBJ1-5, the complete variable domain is DGGITQSPKYLFRKEGQNVTLSCEQNLNHDAMYWYRQDPGQGLRLIYYSQIVNDFQKGDIAEGYSVSREKKESFPLTVTSAQKNPTAFYLCASSKADNQPQHFGDGTRLSIL.

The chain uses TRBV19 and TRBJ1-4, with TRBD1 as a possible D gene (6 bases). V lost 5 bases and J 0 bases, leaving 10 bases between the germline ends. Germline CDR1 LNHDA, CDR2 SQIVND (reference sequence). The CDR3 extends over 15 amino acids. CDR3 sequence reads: CASSDWTATNEKLFF. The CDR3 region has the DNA TGTGCCAGTAGTGACTGGACAGCAACTAATGAAAAACTGTTTTTT. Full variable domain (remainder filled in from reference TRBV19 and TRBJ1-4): DGGITQSPKYLFRKEGQNVTLSCEQNLNHDAMYWYRQDPGQGLRLIYYSQIVNDFQKGDIAEGYSVSREKKESFPLTVTSAQKNPTAFYLCASSDWTATNEKLFFGSGTQLSVL.

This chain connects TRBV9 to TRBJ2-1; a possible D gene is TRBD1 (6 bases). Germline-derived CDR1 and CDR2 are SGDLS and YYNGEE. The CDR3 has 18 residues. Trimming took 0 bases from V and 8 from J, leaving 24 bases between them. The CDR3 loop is CASSVVGMPMTGRYEQFF. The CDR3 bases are TGTGCCAGCAGCGTAGTAGGAATGCCAATGACAGGCCGTTATGAGCAGTTCTTC.

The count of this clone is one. CDR3 region: CASSSPTVNSNQPQHF. CDR3 in DNA: TGTGCCAGCAGTTCTCCGACAGTAAATAGCAATCAGCCCCAGCATTTT. The genes are TRBV6-5 and TRBJ1-5, with TRBD1 as a possible D gene (5 bases). This CDR3 region has 16 residues. V dropped 4 bases and J dropped 0 bases, with 13 bases sitting between them. CDR1 and CDR2 (germline): MNHEY, SVGAGI.

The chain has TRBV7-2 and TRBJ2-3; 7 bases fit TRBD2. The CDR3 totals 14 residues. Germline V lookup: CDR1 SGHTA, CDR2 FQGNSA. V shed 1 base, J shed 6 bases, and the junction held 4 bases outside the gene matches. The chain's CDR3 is CASSLGHGGDTQYF. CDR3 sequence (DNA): TGTGCCAGCAGCTTAGGGCACGGGGGGGATACGCAGTATTTT. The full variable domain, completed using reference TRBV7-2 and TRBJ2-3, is GAGVSQSPSNKVTEKGKDVELRCDPISGHTALYWYRQSLGQGLEFLIYFQGNSAPDKSGLPSDRFSAERTGGSVSTLTIQRTQQEDSAVYLCASSLGHGGDTQYFGPGTRLTVL.